This T cell receptor beta chain is drawn from a study of breast tumors, draining lymph nodes, adjacent tissues. Trimming cost V 8 bases and J 5 bases, with 13 bases left between them. This CDR3 is built from 12 residues. Germline V gene lookup returns CDR1 MDHEN and CDR2 SYDVKM. TCRdb passed the multiplex PCR reads through MiXCR, listing each CDR3 protein once. The table has some 100,000 distinct CDR3 sequences, roughly 20% seen once. Breast cancer patients provided tissue from their axillary draining lymph nodes. The sequenced sample consisted of axillary lymph node tissue. This TCR derives from a female donor with breast cancer. Some clones in this sample may be carry-over from other donors' samples. The rearrangement joins TRBV28 to TRBJ2-7; TRBD2 is a possible D gene (5 bases). CDR3 nucleotide sequence: TGTGCCAGCCGTTCGGGAATGAACGAGCAGTACTTC. It translates to CASRSGMNEQYF.